Here is one T cell receptor beta chain with its context. Methods used by the authors: Estimated nucleated cell counts came from reference gene primer amplification. Clones were sequenced by immunoSEQ multiplex PCR, and TCRdb holds only the in-frame ones, with some missing. V and J calls and clone size follow that table, whereas D and trimming were derived from the DNA. The table lists roughly 97,000 clones, 70% to 90% of them singletons, with 5.1% in the top ten. The sample belongs to a study of blood T cell repertoires in COVID-19. Study as a whole: From T cells, B-cell-depleted T cells, or PBMCs came the material, which was cDNA or gDNA.

Germline V lookup: CDR1 PRHDT, CDR2 FYEKMQ (reference sequence). The ends were cut back, 3 bases at V and 1 base at J, with 15 bases in the middle. The CDR3 spans 16 residues. The sequencing input was peripheral blood. This receptor was taken from a human donor in a cohort sampled during active COVID-19. V usage is TRBV13 and J usage is TRBJ1-1; possibly TRBD1 for D (6 bases). Here the CDR3 DNA reads TGTGCCAGCAGCTTGATGATTGGCAGGGGGAACACTGAAGCTTTCTTT. Translated, it gives CASSLMIGRGNTEAFF.